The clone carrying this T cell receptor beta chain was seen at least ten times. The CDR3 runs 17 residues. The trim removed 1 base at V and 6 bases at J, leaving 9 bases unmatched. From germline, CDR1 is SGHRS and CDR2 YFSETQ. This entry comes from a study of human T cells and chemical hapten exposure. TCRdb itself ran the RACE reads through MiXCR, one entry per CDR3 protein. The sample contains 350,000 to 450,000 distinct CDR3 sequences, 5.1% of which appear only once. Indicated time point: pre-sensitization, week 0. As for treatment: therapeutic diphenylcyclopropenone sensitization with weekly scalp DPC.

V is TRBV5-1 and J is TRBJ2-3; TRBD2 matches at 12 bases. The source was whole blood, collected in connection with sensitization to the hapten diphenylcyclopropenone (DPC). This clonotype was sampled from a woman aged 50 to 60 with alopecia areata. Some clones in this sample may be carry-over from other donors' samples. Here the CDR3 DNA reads TGCGCCAGCAGCTTGTTTCCTAGCGGGGGGGCCTCGGATACGCAGTATTTT. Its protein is CASSLFPSGGASDTQYF.